A few counts support the clone carrying this T cell receptor beta chain. No antigen is known for it. CDR3 length: 16 amino acids. This sample is part of a study of T-cell reconstitution after alpha-beta-depleted transplantation in children. Study-level results: Recipient T cells and thymic progenitors that survived gave rise to the high TCRbeta diversity observed at day 60 in some patients. About two months after transplant, alpha-beta T cells reportedly came from several hundred expanded graft clones. A year had passed since transplant, and T-cell counts and diversity by then came mostly from newly produced T cells.

Unique molecular identifiers were used to barcode this TCRbeta library. TCRdb redid the calling of the PCR reads with MiXCR, one entry per CDR3 protein. The sample has hundreds of thousands of distinct CDR3 sequences, 15% to 20% seen once. The sample here was PBMCs, mostly from graft donor cells, taken 360 days after TCRalphabeta/CD19-depleted stem cell transplant. This receptor was obtained from a boy less than two years old who had a stem cell transplant for Wiskott-Aldrich syndrome, so the T cells may come from the graft donor. The chain combines TRBV21-1 with TRBJ2-7; TRBD1, as called in the table, went unchecked against the DNA. TRBV21-1 is annotated as a pseudogene. The DNA of the CDR3 is TGTGCCAGCTGGGAGCACGCAGGGTCCAGCTCCTACGAGCAGTACTTC. Translation gives CASWEHAGSSSYEQYF.